Many counts were recorded for the clone carrying this T cell receptor beta chain. The antigen remains undetermined. The data are from a study of identical twins. The V segment lost 6 bases and the J segment 9 bases; nucleotides outside the gene matches: 16. The CDR3 totals 16 residues. Germline CDR1 SGHVS, CDR2 FQNEAQ. Study results and caveats: Recombination models fit unrelated individuals' TCR alpha sharing but underestimated twins'.

A single record per CDR3 protein comes from TCRdb applying MiXCR to the 5' RACE reads. The table records hundreds of thousands of distinct CDR3 sequences, less than 10% of them present only once. These sequences were also reported in another study, on yellow fever vaccine responses in identical twins. In that study: Twins' vaccine T cell response reportedly gave the appearance of partial convergence and partial personalization.

The gene calls are TRBV7-8 and TRBJ2-2; 7 bases align to TRBD2. This clonotype was sampled from a woman under 30 in good health. Sequenced material: PBMCs. DNA for the CDR3: TGTGCCAGCAGGCTAGCGGATTGGCCCGGCGAGAGGGAGCTGTTTTTT. This sequence encodes CASRLADWPGERELFF.